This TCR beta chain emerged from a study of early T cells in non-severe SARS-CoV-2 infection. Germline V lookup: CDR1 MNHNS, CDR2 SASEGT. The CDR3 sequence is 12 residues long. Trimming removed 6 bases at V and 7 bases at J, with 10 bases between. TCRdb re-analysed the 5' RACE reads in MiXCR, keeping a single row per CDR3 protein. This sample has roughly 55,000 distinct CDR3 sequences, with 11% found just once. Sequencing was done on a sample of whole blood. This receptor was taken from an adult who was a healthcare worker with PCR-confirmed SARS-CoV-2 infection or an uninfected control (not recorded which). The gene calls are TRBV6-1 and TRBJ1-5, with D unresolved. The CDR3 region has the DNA TGTGCCAGCAGCGCGTTTCGGCAGCCCCAGCATTTT. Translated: CASSAFRQPQHF.